The T cell receptor (beta chain) under discussion was sequenced for a study of post-analysis software for immune sequencing data. Overall study findings and caveats: Compared with controls, patients had more of roughly 5 TRBV segments, including TRBV5-6, TRBV5-1 and TRBV20-1.

Sequencing libraries made from TCR beta cDNA carried unique molecular identifiers. TCRdb reanalysed the PCR reads using MiXCR and keeps one entry per CDR3 protein. The sample contains about half a million distinct CDR3 sequences, roughly 45% of which appear only once. Remarks on this clonotype: Its target is unknown.

This CDR3 has 18 residues. CDR1 and CDR2 from the germline V gene are DFQATT and SNEGSKA (reference sequence). V was clipped by 4 bases and J by 8 bases, with 30 bases between them. The specimen was blood. V and J are TRBV20-1 and TRBJ2-1; D may match TRBD1 or TRBD2 (9 bases each). This receptor was taken from a girl aged 5-17 years with multiple sclerosis. The CDR3 DNA follows: TGCAGTGCTACGTCGACAGGGGGGTCGAGACGCGGGGGGGATGAGCAGTTCTTC. Its translation: CSATSTGGSRRGGDEQFF.